This TCR beta chain was obtained from a study of cytomegalovirus exposure and HLA in healthy donors. Study-level findings and limits: A later look showed TCR association rates differing by HLA locus, highest for DRB1 and lowest for HLA-C. Near-uniform donor sequencing depth was presumed by presence/absence analyses.

Both 60 Vbeta primers and 13 Jbeta primers went into the PCR. TCRdb keeps only in-frame clones here, not all; method: immunoSEQ multiplex PCR. The sample includes approximately 140,000 clones, around 78% seen only once; the top ten take about 6.8%. V trimming: 4 bases; J trimming: 8 bases; junction bases outside the gene matches: 5. Germline V gives CDR1 SGHDT, CDR2 YYEEEE. The length of the CDR3 is 12 residues. As concerns this clone: Its matching antigen is unknown.

The gene calls are TRBV5-6 and TRBJ1-2; TRBD1 matches at 7 bases. Sequenced sample: PBMCs. This receptor was obtained from a woman in her forties in good health and CMV-seropositive. As DNA, the CDR3 is TGTGCCAGCAGCCAGTGGACAGGAGGCTACACCTTC. Protein sequence: CASSQWTGGYTF.